The 30 T cell receptor beta chains listed next were all sequenced from one sample in a study of graft-versus-host responses after intestinal transplantation. The antigens these receptors bind are not known. The data were produced by immunoSEQ multiplex PCR, yet TCRdb's version contains in-frame clones alone and is incomplete. The table records about 91,000 clones, around 90% of them present only once. The material was unstimulated CD4+ T cells sorted from spleen or lymph node cells, obtained before transplant. The origin of the receptors is a human donor who was the organ donor for an intestinal transplant.

This clone was detected once. The chain couples TRBV5-1 to TRBJ1-1, with 10 nucleotides matching TRBD1. V trimming: 0 bases; J trimming: 3 bases; junction bases outside the gene matches: 11. CDR3 length equals 18 residues. Per the germline V gene, CDR1 is SGHRS and CDR2 is YFSETQ. The CDR3 spells CASSLVFGTGEYDTEAFF. CDR3 DNA sequence: TGCGCCAGCAGCTTGGTATTCGGGACAGGGGAATACGACACTGAAGCTTTCTTT.

V usage is TRBV5-1 and J usage is TRBJ1-3; 9 nucleotides align to TRBD1. Germline V gives CDR1 SGHRS, CDR2 YFSETQ. J lost 2 bases, V lost 4 bases, and 13 bases had no gene match. The CDR3 spans 18 residues. This CDR3 is CASSQGTGNRGAGNTIYF. The CDR3 bases are TGCGCCAGCAGCCAAGGGACAGGGAACCGAGGCGCTGGAAACACCATATATTTT.

The chain couples TRBV10-3 to TRBJ2-5; D remains ambiguous. V lost 6 bases and J 0 bases, leaving 8 bases between the germline ends. Germline CDR1 ENHRY, CDR2 SYGVKD. This CDR3 is 13 amino acids long. The CDR3 here is CAIRVTDQETQYF. CDR3 sequence (DNA): TGTGCCATCAGGGTTACAGACCAAGAGACCCAGTACTTC.

The chain couples TRBV11-2 to TRBJ1-1; 8 bases agree with TRBD1. The CDR3 is made up of 18 amino acids. Trimming cost V 7 bases and J 6 bases; bases outside gene matches: 22. Looked up from germline, CDR1 is SGHAT and CDR2 is FQNNGV. This CDR3 reads CASNPFLIPGQVVPEAFF. Here the CDR3 DNA reads TGTGCCAGCAACCCATTTTTAATTCCGGGACAGGTTGTTCCTGAAGCTTTCTTT.

This clone came up once. The chain couples TRBV4-2 to TRBJ1-2; 10 bases match TRBD1. V trimming: 0 bases; J trimming: 8 bases; junction bases outside the gene matches: 9. The CDR3 contains 16 residues. Germline V gives CDR1 LGHNA, CDR2 YNFKEQ. DNA for the CDR3: TGTGCCAGCAGCCAAGAACCGACAGGGGGCGTTTACGGCTACACCTTC. It yields the protein CASSQEPTGGVYGYTF.

The chain combines TRBV28 with TRBJ2-7; D is ambiguous. This CDR3 region has 15 residues. The V end was cut by 6 bases, the J end by 4 bases, with 19 bases between. The V gene's germline CDR1 is MDHEN and CDR2 SYDVKM. The CDR3 DNA is TGTGCCAGCAGCCCCATTCTCATACAAATATACGAGCAGTACTTC. It translates to CASSPILIQIYEQYF.

The chain combines TRBV7-7 with TRBJ1-4; TRBD1 matches 8 bases. Trimming cost V 6 bases and J 8 bases; bases outside gene matches: 11. CDR1 is SSHAT, CDR2 FNYEAQ, per germline (reference sequence). This CDR3 is 15 amino acids long. The CDR3 DNA reads as TGTGCCAGCAGTGAGGGACAGGCGATAGGAGAAAAACTGTTTTTT. Residues: CASSEGQAIGEKLFF.

This sequence joins TRBV6-8 and TRBJ1-5; tentative D call: TRBD1 (5 bases). V gave up 5 bases and J gave up 6 bases, with 5 bases separating them. The CDR3 covers 11 residues. Germline CDR1 reads MNHGY; CDR2 reads SAAAGT. In DNA, the CDR3 is TGTGCCAGCAGTCAGGGTCAGCCCCAGCATTTT. As protein: CASSQGQPQHF.

The chain combines TRBV5-1 with TRBJ1-1, with D maybe TRBD1 (5 bases). Per germline, CDR1 SGHRS and CDR2 YFSETQ. This CDR3 has 13 amino acids. V lost 0 bases and J lost 6, with 9 bases in between. The DNA for the CDR3 is TGCGCCAGCAGCTTGGGACCGGGGGCTGAAGCTTTCTTT. Translated: CASSLGPGAEAFF.

The chain combines TRBV6-5 with TRBJ2-7; 14 positions match TRBD2. With V trimmed by 4 bases and J by 4 bases, 6 bases remained unmatched. CDR3 size: 16 residues. Germline CDR1 is MNHEY and CDR2 is SVGAGI. For the CDR3, the DNA is TGTGCCAGCAGTTCCGGACTAGCGGGAGGCTCTTACGAGCAGTACTTC. This codes for CASSSGLAGGSYEQYF.

This clone was seen just once. The chain links TRBV7-3 to TRBJ2-1; 7 bases are a match to TRBD2. There are 14 residues in the CDR3. V was clipped by 0 bases and J by 6 bases; unmatched bases: 2. CDR1 is SGHTA and CDR2 is FQGTGA in the germline V gene. The CDR3 DNA sequence: TGTGCCAGCAGCTTAACGTGGGGGGGCAATGAGCAGTTCTTC. It specifies CASSLTWGGNEQFF. Full variable domain (rest looked up from reference TRBV7-3 and TRBJ2-1): GAGVSQTPSNKVTEKGKYVELRCDPISGHTALYWYRQSLGQGPEFLIYFQGTGAADDSGLPNDRFFAVRPEGSVSTLKIQRTERGDSAVYLCASSLTWGGNEQFFGPGTRLTVL.

This clone was seen a few times. For the CDR3, the DNA is TGTGCCAGCAGTTATCCCCAGGCGGGAGGGGGAGAGCAGTACTTC. It yields the protein CASSYPQAGGGEQYF. The chain couples TRBV6-5 to TRBJ2-7; 9 bases align to TRBD2. Germline loops: CDR1 MNHEY, CDR2 SVGAGI. The CDR3 is 15 amino acids. V dropped 3 bases and J dropped 7; count of bases not matched to a gene: 10.

The rearrangement links TRBV6-5 to TRBJ2-3; 9 positions match TRBD1. The germline CDR1 and CDR2 sequences are MNHEY and SVGAGI. V lost 5 bases, J lost 4 bases, and 4 bases stayed unmatched. The CDR3 length is 14 residues. The CDR3 DNA reads as TGTGCCAGCAGTCAAGGACAGGGGTCAGATACGCAGTATTTT. Protein sequence: CASSQGQGSDTQYF.

The chain links TRBV2 to TRBJ1-2; D unclear. Germline V lookup: CDR1 SNHLY, CDR2 FYNNEI. CDR3 length: 13 residues. V dropped 3 bases and J dropped 8 bases, with 13 bases sitting between them. CDR3: CASSDNGVIGYTF. CDR3 nucleotide sequence: TGTGCCAGCAGTGATAACGGGGTAATAGGCTACACCTTC.

V is TRBV11-2 and J is TRBJ2-7; no definite D call. CDR1 is SGHAT, CDR2 FQNNGV, per germline. V shed 3 bases and J shed 4 bases, with 10 bases lying between them. The CDR3 is 13 residues long. Written as DNA, the CDR3 is TGTGCCAGCAGCTTTATGAGGTTATACGAGCAGTACTTC. It is translated as CASSFMRLYEQYF.

This rearrangement joins TRBV4-1 to TRBJ1-3; 11 nucleotides line up with TRBD1. With 0 bases clipped from V and 3 bases from J, the junction kept 7 bases outside the gene matches. The V gene's germline CDR1 is MGHRA and CDR2 YSYEKL. The CDR3 consists of 18 residues. The CDR3, as DNA: TGCGCCAGCAGCCAAGATCAGAGGACAGGGGGCTTTGGAAACACCATATATTTT. This encodes CASSQDQRTGGFGNTIYF.

This rearrangement joins TRBV6-5 to TRBJ2-7; D possibly corresponds to TRBD1 (7 bases). Germline V CDR1 and CDR2: MNHEY, SVGAGI. The CDR3 spans 16 residues. Trimming pared 0 bases from V and 3 bases from J, leaving 15 bases between. CDR3 bases: TGTGCCAGCAGTTACTCGCGGGCAGGGGGGTTCTACGAGCAGTACTTC. Translated, it gives CASSYSRAGGFYEQYF.

V and J are TRBV5-6 and TRBJ2-7, with 10 bases that match TRBD2. From germline, CDR1 is SGHDT and CDR2 YYEEEE. Losses at the gene ends were 4 bases for V and 2 bases for J; bases not matched to a gene: 6. This CDR3 is 15 amino acids long. The CDR3 DNA is TGTGCCAGCAGCGTCCTTACTAGCGGGACCTACGAGCAGTACTTC. This gives the protein CASSVLTSGTYEQYF.

A single count supports this clone. The chain joins TRBV12-5 to TRBJ2-1, with 8 bases matching TRBD1. J was trimmed by 3 bases and V by 11 bases; bases with no gene match: 0. The CDR3 sequence is 11 residues long. Germline CDR1 and CDR2: LGHNT and FRNRAP. The CDR3 loop reads CAGTGYNEQFF. In DNA form, the CDR3 reads TGTGCTGGGACAGGCTACAATGAGCAGTTCTTC.

This chain links TRBV30 with TRBJ1-2, with 12 nucleotides matching TRBD1. V lost 2 bases, J lost 8 bases, and 3 bases stayed unmatched. CDR1 and CDR2 (germline): GTSNPN, SVGIG (reference sequence). The CDR3 has 13 residues. DNA for the CDR3: TGTGCCTGGAGTAGAGGGACAGGGGGCGGCTACACCTTC. As protein: CAWSRGTGGGYTF.

V usage is TRBV28 and J usage is TRBJ2-7, with TRBD1 identical over 8 bases. Germline lookup yields CDR1 MDHEN and CDR2 SYDVKM. This CDR3 contains 14 residues. Unmatched junction bases numbered 9, after V lost 6 bases and J lost 5 bases. As DNA, the CDR3 is TGTGCCAGCAGCGCCCCCCGACAGGGGAACGAGCAGTACTTC. As protein: CASSAPRQGNEQYF.

The chain uses TRBV5-1 and TRBJ1-1, with a tentative D call TRBD1 (5 bases). CDR3 size: 15 residues. Per germline, CDR1 SGHRS and CDR2 YFSETQ. V lost 4 bases and J 0 bases, leaving 13 bases between the germline ends. The CDR3 DNA reads TGCGCCAGCAGCGTTTACAGGAGTTTGAACACTGAAGCTTTCTTT. This gives the protein CASSVYRSLNTEAFF.

The chain joins TRBV7-8 to TRBJ2-7, with 11 bases that match TRBD2. Germline-derived CDR1 and CDR2 are SGHVS and FQNEAQ. Trimming at V came to 5 bases and at J to 0 bases, leaving 3 bases not matched to a gene. This CDR3 has 15 amino acids. The CDR3 is CASSRTSGGSYEQYF. DNA of the CDR3: TGTGCCAGCAGCCGAACTAGCGGGGGCTCCTACGAGCAGTACTTC.

The chain has TRBV6-1 and TRBJ1-4; D is perhaps TRBD1 (5 bases). Trimming took off 7 bases at V and 5 bases at J, with 14 bases between the two ends. The CDR3 is 14 amino acids. Germline V gene data show CDR1 as MNHNS and CDR2 as SASEGT. CDR3 DNA sequence: TGTGCCAGCAAGACGAAGGGGCAGAATGAAAAACTGTTTTTT. As protein: CASKTKGQNEKLFF.

This clone turned up a few times. The chain combines TRBV14 with TRBJ1-1; D unclear. The germline V and J ends were trimmed by 1 base and 4 bases, with 7 bases remaining between them. CDR3 length: 13 amino acids. Looked up from germline, CDR1 is SGHDN and CDR2 is FVKESK. CDR3 nucleotides: TGTGCCAGCAGCCAAGTCCTTATCACTGAAGCTTTCTTT. It encodes CASSQVLITEAFF.

This sequence joins TRBV10-3 and TRBJ2-5; TRBD1 aligns across 8 bases. This CDR3 comprises 16 residues. J gave up 1 base and V 0 bases, and 4 bases lay outside the gene matches. Germline values: CDR1 ENHRY, CDR2 SYGVKD. This CDR3 is CAISESRTGLQETQYF. As DNA, the CDR3 is TGTGCCATCAGTGAGTCGAGGACAGGGCTCCAAGAGACCCAGTACTTC.

The genes are TRBV29-1 and TRBJ2-2; TRBD2 matches 9 bases. The CDR3 runs 17 residues. Germline-derived CDR1 and CDR2 are SQVTM and ANQGSEA. The junction had 11 bases not matched to a gene; V was cut back by 4 bases and J by 2 bases. The CDR3 DNA sequence: TGCAGCGTTGTTGGGATGGCGGGAGGGGTAAACACCGGGGAGCTGTTTTTT. It yields the protein CSVVGMAGGVNTGELFF.

The chain combines TRBV10-3 with TRBJ2-1, with 9 bases matching TRBD2. Germline values: CDR1 ENHRY, CDR2 SYGVKD. The CDR3 is 17 residues long. The ends lost 0 bases at V and 0 bases at J; junction bases unmatched: 3. Here the CDR3 reads CAISESGSGSSYNEQFF. CDR3 in DNA: TGTGCCATCAGTGAGTCGGGTAGCGGGAGCTCCTACAATGAGCAGTTCTTC.

The rearrangement uses TRBV5-1 and TRBJ2-7; TRBD1 might be the D (5 bases). Trimming took 4 bases from V and 4 from J, leaving 15 bases between them. CDR1 is SGHRS, CDR2 YFSETQ, per germline. The CDR3 has 14 amino acids. This chain's CDR3 is CASSLTVYLYEQYF. The CDR3 DNA reads TGCGCCAGCAGCCTGACAGTTTATCTTTACGAGCAGTACTTC.

The CDR3 DNA reads TGTGCCTCCGAGCGGGTTCGCTACAATGAGCAGTTCTTC. Its translation: CASERVRYNEQFF. The chain combines TRBV2 with TRBJ2-1, with D maybe TRBD2 (6 bases). The length of the CDR3 is 13 residues. V was trimmed by 11 bases and J by 3 bases, leaving 14 bases between them. The germline V gene encodes CDR1 SNHLY and CDR2 FYNNEI.